The entry that follows covers one T cell receptor (beta chain) sequence. This entry belongs to a study of CD4+ T cells in melanoma. This table comes from immunoSEQ multiplex PCR, and its TCRdb copy is limited to in-frame clones, with some not included. The repertoire includes 9,000 to 10,000 clones, approximately 69% of them detected once, and roughly a fifth sits in the top ten. Sequencing used peripheral blood. The clonotype originates from a human donor with melanoma.

CDR3 in amino acids: CANSPQAYQETQYF. CDR3 in DNA: TGTGCCAACAGCCCTCAGGCGTACCAAGAGACCCAGTACTTC. The rearrangement uses TRBV2 and TRBJ2-5; D remains ambiguous. Germline V CDR1 and CDR2: SNHLY, FYNNEI. The CDR3 is 14 amino acids. Trimming left V 10 bases short and J 0 bases short, with 15 bases between.